One sample yielded the 8 T cell receptor beta chains listed below, sequenced in a study of cytotoxic CD8 clonotypes in ibrutinib-treated CLL. Assay used: immunoSEQ multiplex PCR; TCRdb lists only in-frame clones, some missing. This table holds 250,000 to 350,000 clones, more than 70% found once. Sample: PBMCs, taken at disease progression, from a patient treated with ibrutinib. The receptors derive from a human donor with chronic lymphocytic leukemia.

This clone has just a few counts. J is TRBJ2-1 and V is TRBV13; 9 bases map to TRBD2. Germline assignment: CDR1 PRHDT and CDR2 FYEKMQ (reference sequence). This CDR3 comprises 15 residues. The trim removed 5 bases at V and 2 bases at J, leaving 4 bases unmatched. CDR3 amino acids: CASSGPSGAYNEQFF. The CDR3 DNA follows: TGTGCCAGCAGCGGTCCTAGCGGGGCCTACAATGAGCAGTTCTTC.

This chain joins TRBV21-1 and TRBJ2-2; TRBD2, the table's D call, was not compared with the DNA. TRBV21-1 is a recognized pseudogene. The CDR3 runs 18 residues. CDR3 DNA sequence: TGTGCCAGCAGCAAAGTAGTAAGATGTAGCGCCAACACCGGGGAGCTGTTTTTT. Protein: CASSKVVRCSANTGELFF.

Turning to this clone: The junction shows a germline mismatch at one end, possibly a read error. The chain joins TRBV7-9 to TRBJ2-7; possibly TRBD1 for D (5 bases). The CDR3 length is 13 residues. The germline gives CDR1 SEHNR, CDR2 FQNEAQ (reference sequence). DNA of the CDR3: TGCGCCAGCAGCCAAGATCAGGGCTACGAGCAGTACTTC. Amino acids: CASSQDQGYEQYF.

The chain joins TRBV7-8 to TRBJ1-2; D gene ambiguous. Germline CDR1 is SGHVS and CDR2 is FQNEAQ. The V end was cut by 0 bases, the J end by 7 bases, with 3 bases between. The CDR3 spans 11 residues. CDR3 amino acids: CASSLAGGYTF. The DNA of the CDR3 is TGTGCCAGCAGCTTAGCAGGTGGCTACACCTTC.

This clone was observed once. This chain connects TRBV11-2 to TRBJ1-6, with a tentative D call TRBD1 (6 bases). There are 15 residues in the CDR3. Germline values: CDR1 SGHAT, CDR2 FQNNGV. Trimming removed 4 bases at V and 8 bases at J, with 15 bases between. CDR3 protein: CASSSVRGLYSPLHF. CDR3 coding DNA: TGTGCCAGCAGCTCCGTGAGGGGGTTGTATTCACCCCTCCACTTT.

This clone was seen just once. V is TRBV15 and J is TRBJ2-7, with 9 bases fitting TRBD1. Germline-derived CDR1 and CDR2 are LNHNV and YYDKDF (reference sequence). V gave up 2 bases and J gave up 6 bases; unmatched junction bases: 11. This CDR3 contains 16 residues. CDR3 bases: TGTGCCACCAGCAGACGCCCCCGGGACAGGGAGGTCGAGCAGTACTTC. This codes for CATSRRPRDREVEQYF.

The rearrangement joins TRBV6-1 to TRBJ1-1; D is ambiguous. Germline lookup yields CDR1 MNHNS and CDR2 SASEGT. The CDR3 has 14 residues. V was shortened by 7 bases and J by 0 bases, with 12 bases between the two germline ends. CDR3 amino acids: CASMAVFMNTEAFF. The DNA of the CDR3 is TGTGCCAGCATGGCAGTGTTCATGAACACTGAAGCTTTCTTT.

The genes are TRBV7-8 and TRBJ2-1, with 8 bases identical to TRBD2. Trimming at V came to 5 bases and at J to 4 bases, leaving 10 bases not matched to a gene. The CDR3 is 16 residues long. The germline CDR1 and CDR2 sequences are SGHVS and FQNEAQ. CDR3 region: CASSTRPGGDYNEQFF. CDR3 bases: TGTGCCAGCAGCACCCGACCCGGGGGGGATTACAATGAGCAGTTCTTC.